This T cell receptor (beta chain) was sequenced in a study of blood T cell repertoires in COVID-19. Study-level background: Spain, Italy and the United States supplied samples that represented acute and convalescent COVID-19.

The table came from immunoSEQ multiplex PCR; TCRdb's copy has only in-frame clones and leaves some out. This sample has approximately 300,000 clones; about nine tenths occur once, and the top ten carry 8% to 13%. In terms of age and location, participants ranged from roughly 18 to 89 years and lived in under 30 US areas. Germline CDR1 is SGHDT and CDR2 is YYEEEE. The V gene end was trimmed by 4 bases and the J gene end by 4 bases; junction bases not matched to a gene: 6. The CDR3 spans 15 residues. The sample was PBMCs or T cells enriched from blood (not recorded which). The source is a woman aged 18-29 years who had recovered from COVID-19. V gene TRBV5-6 combines with J gene TRBJ2-2, with 8 bases identical to TRBD1. CDR3 bases: TGTGCCAGCAGCCCGCAGGGGGCCGGCACCGGGGAGCTGTTTTTT. It specifies CASSPQGAGTGELFF. The whole variable domain, remainder taken from reference TRBV5-6 and TRBJ2-2, is DAGVTQSPTHLIKTRGQQVTLRCSPKSGHDTVSWYQQALGQGPQFIFQYYEEEERQRGNFPDRFSGHQFPNYSSELNVNALLLGDSALYLCASSPQGAGTGELFFGEGSRLTVL.